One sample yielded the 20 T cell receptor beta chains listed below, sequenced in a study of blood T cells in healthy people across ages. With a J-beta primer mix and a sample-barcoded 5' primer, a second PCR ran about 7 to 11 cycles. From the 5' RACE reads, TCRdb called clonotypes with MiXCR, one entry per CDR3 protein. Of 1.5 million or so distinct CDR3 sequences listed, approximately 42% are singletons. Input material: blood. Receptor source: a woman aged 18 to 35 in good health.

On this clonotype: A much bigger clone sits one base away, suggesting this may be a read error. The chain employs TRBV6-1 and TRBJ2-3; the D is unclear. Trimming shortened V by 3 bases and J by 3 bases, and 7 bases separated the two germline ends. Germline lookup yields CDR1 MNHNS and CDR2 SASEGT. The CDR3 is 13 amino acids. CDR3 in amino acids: CASSEGWTDTQYF. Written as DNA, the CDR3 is TGTGCCAGCAGTGAGGGCTGGACAGATACGCAGTATTTT.

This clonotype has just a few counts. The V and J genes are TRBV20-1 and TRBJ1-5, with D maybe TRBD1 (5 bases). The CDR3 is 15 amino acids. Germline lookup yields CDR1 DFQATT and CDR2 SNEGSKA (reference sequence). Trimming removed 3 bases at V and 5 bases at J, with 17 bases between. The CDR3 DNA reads TGCAGTGCTAGCCCCCCTCAGGGATCTGATCAGCCCCAGCATTTT. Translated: CSASPPQGSDQPQHF.

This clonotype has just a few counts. This chain's CDR3 is CASIHEQFF. The CDR3 DNA reads as TGTGCCAGCATCCATGAGCAGTTCTTC. The genes are TRBV27 and TRBJ2-1; D gene ambiguous. The CDR3 runs to 9 residues. Germline V gives CDR1 MNHEY, CDR2 SMNVEV (reference sequence). V lost 7 bases to trimming and J lost 8 bases, with 3 bases between them.

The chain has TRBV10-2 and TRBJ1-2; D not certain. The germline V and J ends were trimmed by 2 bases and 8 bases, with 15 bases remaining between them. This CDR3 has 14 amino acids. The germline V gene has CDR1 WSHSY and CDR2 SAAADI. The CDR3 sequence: CASSEGKNPGGYTF. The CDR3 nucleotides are TGCGCCAGCAGTGAGGGAAAAAACCCTGGGGGCTACACCTTC.

This CDR3 is CSVEDGGVEETQYF. CDR3 DNA sequence: TGCAGCGTTGAAGATGGCGGGGTCGAAGAGACCCAGTACTTC. J is TRBJ2-5 and V is TRBV29-1; D may be TRBD2 (6 bases). V was trimmed by 0 bases and J by 3 bases, leaving 11 bases between them. Germline CDR1 is SQVTM and CDR2 is ANQGSEA. The CDR3 length is 14 residues.

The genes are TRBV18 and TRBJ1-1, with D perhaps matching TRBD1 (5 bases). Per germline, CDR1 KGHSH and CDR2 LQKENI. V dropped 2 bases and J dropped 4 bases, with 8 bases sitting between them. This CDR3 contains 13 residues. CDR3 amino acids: CASSPMGRTEAFF. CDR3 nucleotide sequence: TGTGCCAGCTCACCAATGGGGCGCACTGAAGCTTTCTTT.

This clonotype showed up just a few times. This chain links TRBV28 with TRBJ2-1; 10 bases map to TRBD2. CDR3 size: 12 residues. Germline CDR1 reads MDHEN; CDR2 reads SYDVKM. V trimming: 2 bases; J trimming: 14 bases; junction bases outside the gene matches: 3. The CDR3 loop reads CASSLLAGVEFF. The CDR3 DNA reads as TGTGCCAGCAGTTTACTAGCGGGGGTAGAGTTCTTC.

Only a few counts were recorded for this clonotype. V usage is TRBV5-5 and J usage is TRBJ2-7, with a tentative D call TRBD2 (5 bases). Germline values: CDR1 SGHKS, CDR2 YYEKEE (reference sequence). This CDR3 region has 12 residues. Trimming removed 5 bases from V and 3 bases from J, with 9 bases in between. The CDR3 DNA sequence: TGTGCCAGCAGACGGGATTTCTACGAGCAGTACTTC. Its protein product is CASRRDFYEQYF.

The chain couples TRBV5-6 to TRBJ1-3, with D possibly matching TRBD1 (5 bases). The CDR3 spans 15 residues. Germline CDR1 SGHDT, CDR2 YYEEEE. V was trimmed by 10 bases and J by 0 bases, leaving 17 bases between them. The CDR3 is CAQEPGVSSGNTIYF. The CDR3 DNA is TGTGCCCAAGAACCGGGGGTGAGCTCTGGAAACACCATATATTTT.

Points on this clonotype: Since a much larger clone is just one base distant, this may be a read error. The CDR3 protein is CANSSGQGANTYQETQYF. The CDR3 coding sequence is TGCGCCAACAGCTCAGGACAGGGGGCAAATACGTACCAAGAGACCCAGTACTTC. The chain carries TRBV5-1 and TRBJ2-5; 11 nucleotides align to TRBD1. This CDR3 has 18 amino acids. The V gene's germline CDR1 is SGHRS and CDR2 YFSETQ.

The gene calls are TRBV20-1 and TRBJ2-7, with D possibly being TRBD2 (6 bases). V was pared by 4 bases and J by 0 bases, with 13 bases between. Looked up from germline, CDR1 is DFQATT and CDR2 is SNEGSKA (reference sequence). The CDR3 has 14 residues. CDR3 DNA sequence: TGCAGTGCTACGCCTGCGGGACTCTCCTACGAGCAGTACTTC. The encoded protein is CSATPAGLSYEQYF.

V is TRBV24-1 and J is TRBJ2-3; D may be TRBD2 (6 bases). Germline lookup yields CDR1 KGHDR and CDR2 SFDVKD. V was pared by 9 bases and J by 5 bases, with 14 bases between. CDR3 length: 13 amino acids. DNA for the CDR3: TGTGCCACCTCCCCCGGGGGACGAGATACGCAGTATTTT. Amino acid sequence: CATSPGGRDTQYF.

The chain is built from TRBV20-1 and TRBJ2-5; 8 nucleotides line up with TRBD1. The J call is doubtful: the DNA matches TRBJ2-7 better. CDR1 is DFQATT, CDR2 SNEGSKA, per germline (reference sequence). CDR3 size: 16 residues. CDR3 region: CSARDLGRGRPYEQYF. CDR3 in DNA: TGCAGTGCTAGAGATCTGGGCAGGGGGCGTCCCTACGAGCAGTACTTC.

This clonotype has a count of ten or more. CDR3 in DNA: TGTGCCAGCAGTCCCACGGCTTACGAGCAGTACTTC. Encoded protein: CASSPTAYEQYF. The J gene is TRBJ2-7, the V gene TRBV18; D is unresolved. CDR1 KGHSH and CDR2 LQKENI come from the germline V gene. This CDR3 comprises 12 residues. Deletions cut 8 bases from V and 4 bases from J, with 12 bases between.

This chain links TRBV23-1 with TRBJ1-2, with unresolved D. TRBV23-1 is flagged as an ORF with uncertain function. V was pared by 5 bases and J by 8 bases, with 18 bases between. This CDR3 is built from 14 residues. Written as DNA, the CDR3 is TGCGCCAGCAGTGACGAGCGGGCCTCGGGGGGCTACACCTTC. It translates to CASSDERASGGYTF.

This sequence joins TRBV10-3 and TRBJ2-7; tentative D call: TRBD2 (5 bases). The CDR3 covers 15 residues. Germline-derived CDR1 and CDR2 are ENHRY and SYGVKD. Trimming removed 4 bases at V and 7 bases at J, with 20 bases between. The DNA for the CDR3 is TGTGCCATCAGTGTGGGAGCCCCGGCCTACAATGAGCAGTACTTC. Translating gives CAISVGAPAYNEQYF.

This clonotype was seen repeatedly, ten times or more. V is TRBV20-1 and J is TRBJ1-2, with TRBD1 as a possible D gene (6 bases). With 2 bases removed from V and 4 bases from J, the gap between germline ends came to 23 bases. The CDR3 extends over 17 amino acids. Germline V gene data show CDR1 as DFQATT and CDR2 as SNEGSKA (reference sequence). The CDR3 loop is CSARYNYPGQRGYGYTF. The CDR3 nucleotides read TGCAGTGCTAGATACAATTACCCGGGACAAAGAGGCTATGGCTACACCTTC.

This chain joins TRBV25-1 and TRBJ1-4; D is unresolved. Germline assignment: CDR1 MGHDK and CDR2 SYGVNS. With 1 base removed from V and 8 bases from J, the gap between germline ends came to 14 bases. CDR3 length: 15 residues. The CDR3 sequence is CASSEWGKASEKLFF. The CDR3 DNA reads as TGTGCCAGCAGTGAATGGGGTAAAGCGTCGGAAAAACTGTTTTTT.

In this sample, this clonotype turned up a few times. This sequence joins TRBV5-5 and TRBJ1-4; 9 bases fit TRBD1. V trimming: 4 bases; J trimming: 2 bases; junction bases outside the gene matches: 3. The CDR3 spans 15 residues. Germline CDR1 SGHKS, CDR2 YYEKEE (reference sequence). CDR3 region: CASSVTGGTNEKLFF. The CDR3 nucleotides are TGTGCCAGCAGCGTAACAGGGGGCACTAATGAAAAACTGTTTTTT.

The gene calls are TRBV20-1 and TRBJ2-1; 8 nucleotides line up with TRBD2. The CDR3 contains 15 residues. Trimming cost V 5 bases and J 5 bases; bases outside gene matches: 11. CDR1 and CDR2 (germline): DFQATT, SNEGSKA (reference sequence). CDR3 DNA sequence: TGCAGTGCTCCCAAGGGACTAGGGGACGACAATGAGCAGTTCTTC. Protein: CSAPKGLGDDNEQFF.